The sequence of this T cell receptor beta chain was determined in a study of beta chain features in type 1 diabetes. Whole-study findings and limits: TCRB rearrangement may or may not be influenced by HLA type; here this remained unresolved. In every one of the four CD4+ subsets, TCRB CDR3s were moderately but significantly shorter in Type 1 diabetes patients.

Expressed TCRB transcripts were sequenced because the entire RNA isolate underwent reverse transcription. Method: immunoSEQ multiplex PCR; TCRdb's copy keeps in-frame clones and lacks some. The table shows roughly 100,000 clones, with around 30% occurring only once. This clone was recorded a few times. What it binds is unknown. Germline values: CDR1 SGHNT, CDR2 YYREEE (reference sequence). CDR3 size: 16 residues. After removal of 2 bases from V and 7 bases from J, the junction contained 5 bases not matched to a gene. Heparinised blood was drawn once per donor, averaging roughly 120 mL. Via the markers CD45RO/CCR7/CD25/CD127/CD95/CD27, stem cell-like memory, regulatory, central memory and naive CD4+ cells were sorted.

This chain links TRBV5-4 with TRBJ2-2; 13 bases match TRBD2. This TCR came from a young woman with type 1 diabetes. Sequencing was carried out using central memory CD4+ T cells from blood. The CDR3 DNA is TGTGCCAGCAGCTTCGGACTAGCGGGAGCTGTCGGGGAGCTGTTTTTT. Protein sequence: CASSFGLAGAVGELFF.